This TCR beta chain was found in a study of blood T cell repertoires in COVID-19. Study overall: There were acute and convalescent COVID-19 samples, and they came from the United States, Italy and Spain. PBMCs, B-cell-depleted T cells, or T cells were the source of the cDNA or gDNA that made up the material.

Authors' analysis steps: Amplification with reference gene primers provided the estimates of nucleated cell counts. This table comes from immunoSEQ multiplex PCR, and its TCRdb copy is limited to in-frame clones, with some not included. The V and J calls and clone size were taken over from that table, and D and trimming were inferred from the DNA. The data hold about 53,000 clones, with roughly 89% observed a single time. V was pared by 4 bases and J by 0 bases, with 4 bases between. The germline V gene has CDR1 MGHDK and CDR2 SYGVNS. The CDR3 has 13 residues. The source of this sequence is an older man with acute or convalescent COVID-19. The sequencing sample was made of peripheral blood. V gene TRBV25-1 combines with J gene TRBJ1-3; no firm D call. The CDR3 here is CASSALSGNTIYF. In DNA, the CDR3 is TGTGCCAGCAGTGCCCTCTCTGGAAACACCATATATTTT.